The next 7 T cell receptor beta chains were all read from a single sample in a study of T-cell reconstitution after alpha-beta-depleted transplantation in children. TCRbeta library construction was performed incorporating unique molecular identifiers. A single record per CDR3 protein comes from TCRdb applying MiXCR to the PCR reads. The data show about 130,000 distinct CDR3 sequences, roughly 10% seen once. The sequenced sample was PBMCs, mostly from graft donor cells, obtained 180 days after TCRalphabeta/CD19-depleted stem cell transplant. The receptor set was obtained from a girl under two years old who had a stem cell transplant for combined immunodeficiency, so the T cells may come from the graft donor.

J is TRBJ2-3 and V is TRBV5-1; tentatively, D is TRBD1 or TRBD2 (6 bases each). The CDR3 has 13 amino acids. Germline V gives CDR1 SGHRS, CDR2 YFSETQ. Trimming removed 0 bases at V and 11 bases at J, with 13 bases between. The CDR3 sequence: CASSLAGGQGQYF. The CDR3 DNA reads TGCGCCAGCAGCTTGGCCGGGGGACAAGGGCAGTATTTT. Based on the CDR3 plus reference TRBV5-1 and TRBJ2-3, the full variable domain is KAGVTQTPRYLIKTRGQQVTLSCSPISGHRSVSWYQQTPGQGLQFLFEYFSETQRNKGNFPGRFSGRQFSNSRSEMNVSTLELGDSALYLCASSLAGGQGQYFGPGTRLTVL.

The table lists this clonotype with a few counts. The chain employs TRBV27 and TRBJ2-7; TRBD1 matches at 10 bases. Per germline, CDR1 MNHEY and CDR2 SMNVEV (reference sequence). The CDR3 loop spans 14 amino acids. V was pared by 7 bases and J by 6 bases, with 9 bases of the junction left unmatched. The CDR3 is CASIPGTGASEQYF. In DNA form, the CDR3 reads TGTGCCAGCATACCCGGGACAGGGGCGAGCGAGCAGTACTTC.

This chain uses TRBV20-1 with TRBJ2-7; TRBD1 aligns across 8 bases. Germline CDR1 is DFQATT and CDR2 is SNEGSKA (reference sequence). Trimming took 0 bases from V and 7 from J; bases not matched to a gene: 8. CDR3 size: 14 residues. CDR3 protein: CSARDRGPLREQYF. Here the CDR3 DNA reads TGCAGTGCTAGAGACAGGGGGCCTCTGAGGGAGCAGTACTTC.

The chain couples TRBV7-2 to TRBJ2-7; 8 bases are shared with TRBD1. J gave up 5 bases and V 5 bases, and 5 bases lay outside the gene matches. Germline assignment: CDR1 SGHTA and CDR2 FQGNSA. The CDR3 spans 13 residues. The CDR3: CASSRQGADEQYF. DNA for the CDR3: TGTGCCAGCAGCCGTCAGGGGGCCGACGAGCAGTACTTC. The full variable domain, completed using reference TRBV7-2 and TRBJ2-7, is GAGVSQSPSNKVTEKGKDVELRCDPISGHTALYWYRQSLGQGLEFLIYFQGNSAPDKSGLPSDRFSAERTGGSVSTLTIQRTQQEDSAVYLCASSRQGADEQYFGPGTRLTVT.

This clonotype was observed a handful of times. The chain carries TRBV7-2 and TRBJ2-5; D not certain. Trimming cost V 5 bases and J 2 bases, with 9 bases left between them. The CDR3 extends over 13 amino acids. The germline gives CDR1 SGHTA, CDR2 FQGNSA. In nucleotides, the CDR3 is TGTGCCAGCAGCAGACAAGGACAAGAGACCCAGTACTTC. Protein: CASSRQGQETQYF.

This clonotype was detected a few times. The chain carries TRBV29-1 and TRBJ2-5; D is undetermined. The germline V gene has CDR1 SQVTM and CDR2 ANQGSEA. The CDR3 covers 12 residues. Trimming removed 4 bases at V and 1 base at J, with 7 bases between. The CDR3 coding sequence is TGCAGCGTTGTAACAGCCCAAGAGACCCAGTACTTC. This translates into CSVVTAQETQYF.

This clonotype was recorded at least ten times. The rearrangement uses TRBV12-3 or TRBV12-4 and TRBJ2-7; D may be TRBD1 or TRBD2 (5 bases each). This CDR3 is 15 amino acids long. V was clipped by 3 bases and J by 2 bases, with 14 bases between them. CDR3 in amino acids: CASSLEDTGPYEQYF. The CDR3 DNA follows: TGTGCCAGCAGTTTGGAGGACACGGGTCCCTACGAGCAGTACTTC.